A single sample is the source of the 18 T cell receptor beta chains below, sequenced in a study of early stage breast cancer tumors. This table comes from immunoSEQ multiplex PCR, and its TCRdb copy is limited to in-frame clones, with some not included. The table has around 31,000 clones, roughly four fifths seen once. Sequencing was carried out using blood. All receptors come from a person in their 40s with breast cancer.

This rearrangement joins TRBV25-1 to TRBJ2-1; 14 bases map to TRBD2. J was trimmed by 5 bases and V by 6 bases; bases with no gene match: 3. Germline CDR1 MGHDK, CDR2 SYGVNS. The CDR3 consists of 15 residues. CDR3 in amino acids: CASSGTSGSHNEQFF. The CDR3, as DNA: TGTGCCAGCAGCGGGACTAGCGGGAGCCACAATGAGCAGTTCTTC.

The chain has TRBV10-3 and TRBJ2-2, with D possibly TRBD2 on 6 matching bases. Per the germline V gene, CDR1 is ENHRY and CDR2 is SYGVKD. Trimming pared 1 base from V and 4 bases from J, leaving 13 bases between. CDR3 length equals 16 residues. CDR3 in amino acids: CAISEFSSVGTGELFF. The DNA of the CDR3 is TGTGCCATCAGTGAGTTCTCTAGCGTGGGCACCGGGGAGCTGTTTTTT.

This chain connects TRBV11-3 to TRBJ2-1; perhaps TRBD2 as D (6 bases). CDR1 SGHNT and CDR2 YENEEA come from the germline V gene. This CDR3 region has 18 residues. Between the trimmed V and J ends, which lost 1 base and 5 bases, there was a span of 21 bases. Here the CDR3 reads CASSLGGVGTLGNNEQFF. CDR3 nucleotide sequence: TGTGCCAGCAGCTTAGGGGGAGTCGGGACTCTCGGGAACAATGAGCAGTTCTTC.

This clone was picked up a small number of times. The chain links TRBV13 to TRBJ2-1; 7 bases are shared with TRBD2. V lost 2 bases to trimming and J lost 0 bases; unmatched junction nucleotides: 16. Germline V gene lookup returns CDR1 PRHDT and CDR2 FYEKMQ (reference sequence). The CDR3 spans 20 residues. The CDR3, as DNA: TGTGCCAGCAGCTTAATATTTAGTTGGTCTAGCGGAAGCTCCTACAATGAGCAGTTCTTC. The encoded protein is CASSLIFSWSSGSSYNEQFF.

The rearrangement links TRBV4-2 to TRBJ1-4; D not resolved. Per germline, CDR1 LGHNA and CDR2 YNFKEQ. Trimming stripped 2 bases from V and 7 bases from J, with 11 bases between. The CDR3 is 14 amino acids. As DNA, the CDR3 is TGTGCCAGCAGCCAAAAATTATTAGGTGAAAAACTGTTTTTT. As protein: CASSQKLLGEKLFF.

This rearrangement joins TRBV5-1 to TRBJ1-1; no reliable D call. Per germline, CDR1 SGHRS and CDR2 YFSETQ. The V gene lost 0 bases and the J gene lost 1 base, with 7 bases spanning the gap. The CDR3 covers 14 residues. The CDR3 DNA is TGCGCCAGCAGCTTGGCCCCAGAGAACACTGAAGCTTTCTTT. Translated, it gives CASSLAPENTEAFF.

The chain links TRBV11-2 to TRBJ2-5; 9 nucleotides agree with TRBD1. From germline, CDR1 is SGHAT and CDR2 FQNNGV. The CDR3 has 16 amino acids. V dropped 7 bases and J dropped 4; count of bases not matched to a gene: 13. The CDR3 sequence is CASKLDPGQGGETQYF. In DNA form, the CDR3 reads TGTGCCAGCAAGCTCGACCCGGGACAGGGCGGAGAGACCCAGTACTTC.

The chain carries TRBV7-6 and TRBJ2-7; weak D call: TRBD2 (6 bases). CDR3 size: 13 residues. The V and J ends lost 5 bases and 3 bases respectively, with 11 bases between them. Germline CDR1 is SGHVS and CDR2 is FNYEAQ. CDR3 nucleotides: TGTGCCAGCAGCGGGTGGCGGGGCTACGAGCAGTACTTC. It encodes CASSGWRGYEQYF. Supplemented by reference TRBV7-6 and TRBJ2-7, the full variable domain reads GAGVSQSPRYKVTKRGQDVALRCDPISGHVSLYWYRQALGQGPEFLTYFNYEAQQDKSGLPNDRFSAERPEGSISTLTIQRTEQRDSAMYRCASSGWRGYEQYFGPGTRLTVT.

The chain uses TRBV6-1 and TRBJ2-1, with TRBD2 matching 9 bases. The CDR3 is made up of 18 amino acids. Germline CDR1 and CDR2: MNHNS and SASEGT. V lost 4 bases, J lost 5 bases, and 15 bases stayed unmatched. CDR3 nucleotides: TGTGCCAGCAGTGGAACAGCGGGAGGCCTCGGCCATAACAATGAGCAGTTCTTC. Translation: CASSGTAGGLGHNNEQFF.

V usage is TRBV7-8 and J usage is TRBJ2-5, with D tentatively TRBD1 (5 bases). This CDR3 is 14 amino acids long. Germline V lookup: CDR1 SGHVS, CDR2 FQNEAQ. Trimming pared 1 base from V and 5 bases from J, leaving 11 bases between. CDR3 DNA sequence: TGTGCCAGCAGCTTAGGGGTGGGGCAGGAGACCCAGTACTTC. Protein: CASSLGVGQETQYF.

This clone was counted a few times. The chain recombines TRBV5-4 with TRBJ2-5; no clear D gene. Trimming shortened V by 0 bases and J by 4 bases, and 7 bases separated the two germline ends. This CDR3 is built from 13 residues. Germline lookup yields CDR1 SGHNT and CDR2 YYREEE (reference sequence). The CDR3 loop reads CASSLVGGETQYF. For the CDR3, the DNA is TGTGCCAGCAGCTTGGTTGGCGGAGAGACCCAGTACTTC.

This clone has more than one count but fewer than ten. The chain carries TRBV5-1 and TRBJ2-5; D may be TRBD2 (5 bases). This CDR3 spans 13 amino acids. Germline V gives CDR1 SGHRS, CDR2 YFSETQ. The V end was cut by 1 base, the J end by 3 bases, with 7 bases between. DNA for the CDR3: TGCGCCAGCAGCTTGTTGGGAGAAGAGACCCAGTACTTC. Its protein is CASSLLGEETQYF.

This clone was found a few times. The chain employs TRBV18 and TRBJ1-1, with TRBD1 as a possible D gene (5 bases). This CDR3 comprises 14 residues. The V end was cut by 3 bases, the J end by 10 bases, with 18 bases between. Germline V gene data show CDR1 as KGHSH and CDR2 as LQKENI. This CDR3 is CASSPGEGRPAAFF. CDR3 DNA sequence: TGTGCCAGCTCACCGGGGGAGGGGCGGCCCGCAGCTTTCTTT.

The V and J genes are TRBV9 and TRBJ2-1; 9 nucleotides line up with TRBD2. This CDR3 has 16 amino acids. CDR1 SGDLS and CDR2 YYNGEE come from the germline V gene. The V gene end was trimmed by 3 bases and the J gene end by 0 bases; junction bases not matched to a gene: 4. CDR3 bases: TGTGCCAGCAGCGGTAGCGGGAGAAGCTCCTACAATGAGCAGTTCTTC. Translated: CASSGSGRSSYNEQFF.

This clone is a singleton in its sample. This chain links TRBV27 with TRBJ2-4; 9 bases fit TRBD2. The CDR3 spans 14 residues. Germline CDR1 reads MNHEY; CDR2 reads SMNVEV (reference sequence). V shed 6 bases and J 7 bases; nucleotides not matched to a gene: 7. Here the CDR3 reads CASRRQAGGNIQYF. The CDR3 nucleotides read TGTGCCAGCAGGAGGCAGGCGGGAGGGAACATTCAGTACTTC.

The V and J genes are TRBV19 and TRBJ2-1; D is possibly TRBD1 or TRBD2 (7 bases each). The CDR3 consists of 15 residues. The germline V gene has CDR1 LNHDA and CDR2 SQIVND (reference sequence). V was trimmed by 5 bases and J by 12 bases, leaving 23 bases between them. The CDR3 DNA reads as TGTGCCAGTAGTCCCCAGGGGGGGCCAAAACGGGGGCAGTTCTTC. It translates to CASSPQGGPKRGQFF.

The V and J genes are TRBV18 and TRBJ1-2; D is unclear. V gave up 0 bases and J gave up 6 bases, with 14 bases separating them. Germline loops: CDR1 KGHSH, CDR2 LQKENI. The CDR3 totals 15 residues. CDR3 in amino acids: CASSPPTVGGHGYTF. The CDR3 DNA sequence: TGTGCCAGCTCACCACCTACAGTCGGAGGGCATGGCTACACCTTC.

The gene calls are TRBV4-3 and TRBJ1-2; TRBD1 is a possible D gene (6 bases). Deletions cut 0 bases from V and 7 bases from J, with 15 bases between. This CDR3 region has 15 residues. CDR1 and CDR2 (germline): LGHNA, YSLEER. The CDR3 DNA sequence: TGCGCCAGCAGCCAAGAGGGCGTTGGGGGCCGTGGCTACACCTTC. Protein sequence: CASSQEGVGGRGYTF.